Listed below are T cell receptor beta chains from one sample, sequenced in a study of early stage breast cancer tumors. The repertoire was sequenced with immunoSEQ multiplex PCR; TCRdb's copy has only in-frame clones and lacks some. The repertoire holds 60,000 to 80,000 clones, roughly 80% seen once, with 3.5% in the top ten. Sample: blood. These receptors were obtained from a person in their 60s with breast cancer. The CDR3 runs from the conserved cysteine through the conserved F or W. The order of the fields is V gene, clone size, CDR3 length, CDR3 protein. Clone sizes are given selectively: once, few, many, or a class where the clone is expanded.

TRBV5-1	-	13	CASSLDGGNIQYF
TRBV11-2	-	15	CASSWGGQNNQPQHF
TRBV18	-	15	CASSAKQGDYEKLFF
TRBV11-2	-	16	CASSRTPSGGTDTQYF
TRBV29-1	-	11	CSVGTGETQYF
TRBV7-9	-	14	CASSLDAPDQPQHF
TRBV5-1	-	15	CASSLDRGLGYGYTF
TRBV6-5	few	14	CASSRGRADYGYTF
TRBV5-1	-	14	CASSLRPNTGELFF
TRBV28	-	17	CASSPDRAGRLGYGYTF
TRBV18	-	16	CASSPPWTRRTDTQYF
TRBV15	few	14	CATSNGGQGYEQYF
TRBV7-9	-	16	CASSRDRGLSYNEQFF
TRBV7-9	-	14	CASSLEDTSDTQYF
TRBV15	-	12	CATNQGGTEAFF
TRBV15	-	16	CATSRGELLSSYEQYF
TRBV18	once	13	CASSPASNYGYTF
TRBV9	-	13	CASSPLVNNEQFF
TRBV11-3	once	17	CASSLRAGVTGTDTQYF
TRBV18	-	18	CASSPIRAGPTNTGELFF
TRBV30	few	13	CAWGLAGLNEQYF
TRBV10-1	-	16	CASSPGLAGPYNEQFF